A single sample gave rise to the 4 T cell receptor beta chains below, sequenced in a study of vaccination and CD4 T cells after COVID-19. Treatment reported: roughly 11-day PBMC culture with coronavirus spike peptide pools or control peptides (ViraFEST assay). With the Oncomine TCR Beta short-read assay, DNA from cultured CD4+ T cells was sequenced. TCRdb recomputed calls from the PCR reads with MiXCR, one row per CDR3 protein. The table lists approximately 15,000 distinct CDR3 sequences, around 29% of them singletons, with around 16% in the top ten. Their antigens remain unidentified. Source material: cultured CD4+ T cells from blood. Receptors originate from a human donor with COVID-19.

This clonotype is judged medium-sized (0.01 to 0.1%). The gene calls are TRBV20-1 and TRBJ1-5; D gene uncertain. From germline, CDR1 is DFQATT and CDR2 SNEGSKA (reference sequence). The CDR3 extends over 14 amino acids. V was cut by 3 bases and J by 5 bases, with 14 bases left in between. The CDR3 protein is CSASLGLSHQPQHF. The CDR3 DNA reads TGCAGTGCTAGTCTTGGGTTAAGTCATCAGCCCCAGCATTTT.

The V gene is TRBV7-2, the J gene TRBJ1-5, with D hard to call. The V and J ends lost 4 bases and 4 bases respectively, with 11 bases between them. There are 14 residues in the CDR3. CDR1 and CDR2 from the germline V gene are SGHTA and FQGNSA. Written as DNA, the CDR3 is TGTGCCAGCAGCTCACCGGCAGGTAATCAGCCCCAGCATTTT. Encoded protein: CASSSPAGNQPQHF.

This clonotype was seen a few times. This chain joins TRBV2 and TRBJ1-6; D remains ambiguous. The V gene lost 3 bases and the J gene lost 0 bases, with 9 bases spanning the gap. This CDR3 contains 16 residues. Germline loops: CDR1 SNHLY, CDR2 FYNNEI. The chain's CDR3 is CASSEWASSYNSPLHF. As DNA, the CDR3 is TGTGCCAGCAGTGAGTGGGCTAGCTCCTATAATTCACCCCTCCACTTT. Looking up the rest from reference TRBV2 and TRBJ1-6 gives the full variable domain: EPEVTQTPSHQVTQMGQEVILRCVPISNHLYFYWYRQILGQKVEFLVSFYNNEISEKSEIFDDQFSVERPDGSNFTLKIRSTKLEDSAMYFCASSEWASSYNSPLHFGNGTRLTVT.

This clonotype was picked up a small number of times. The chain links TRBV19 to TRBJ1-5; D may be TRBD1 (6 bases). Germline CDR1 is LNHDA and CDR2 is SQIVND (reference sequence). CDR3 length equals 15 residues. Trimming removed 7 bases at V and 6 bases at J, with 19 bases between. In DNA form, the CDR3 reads TGTGCCAGTACCGTTATAGGGGGTTTTAGTCAGCCCCAGCATTTT. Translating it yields CASTVIGGFSQPQHF.